These 12 T cell receptor beta chains were all obtained from the same sample, sequenced in a study of radiation and T cells in renal cell carcinoma. Time point: baseline pretreatment blood. Noted treatment: 15 Gy SBRT to primary tumor, nephrectomy 4 weeks later. Generated by immunoSEQ multiplex PCR, the TCRdb table keeps only in-frame clones and is missing some. The sample carries more than 140,000 clones, less than 85% recorded once. The source material was blood, sampled from a patient whose treatment included radiotherapy and nephrectomy. The receptors shown here come from a woman aged 45-60 years with renal cell carcinoma.

This chain uses TRBV7-2 with TRBJ1-2; TRBD1 matches at 8 bases. Germline trimming cut 5 bases from V and 8 bases from J; bases unmatched to any gene: 10. This CDR3 is built from 14 residues. Germline V CDR1 and CDR2: SGHTA, FQGNSA. CDR3 amino acids: CASSTWTGPGGYTF. CDR3 in DNA: TGTGCCAGCAGCACGTGGACAGGGCCGGGAGGCTACACCTTC. Supplemented by reference TRBV7-2 and TRBJ1-2, the full variable domain reads GAGVSQSPSNKVTEKGKDVELRCDPISGHTALYWYRQSLGQGLEFLIYFQGNSAPDKSGLPSDRFSAERTGGSVSTLTIQRTQQEDSAVYLCASSTWTGPGGYTFGSGTRLTVV.

The chain is built from TRBV5-1 and TRBJ2-7; a possible D gene is TRBD2 (6 bases). V was shortened by 4 bases and J by 9 bases, with 17 bases between the two germline ends. The CDR3 consists of 13 residues. The germline CDR1 and CDR2 sequences are SGHRS and YFSETQ. The CDR3 DNA reads TGCGCCAGCAGCGGAGGGACGGACTCCGGGCAGTACTTC. This sequence encodes CASSGGTDSGQYF. Drawing the rest from reference TRBV5-1 and TRBJ2-7, the complete variable domain is KAGVTQTPRYLIKTRGQQVTLSCSPISGHRSVSWYQQTPGQGLQFLFEYFSETQRNKGNFPGRFSGRQFSNSRSEMNVSTLELGDSALYLCASSGGTDSGQYFGPGTRLTVT.

The table lists this clone with a count of one. CDR3 residues: CATSSRRGTGNQPQHF. The CDR3 DNA reads TGTGCCACCAGCAGCCGGCGAGGGACCGGCAATCAGCCCCAGCATTTT. The rearrangement joins TRBV15 to TRBJ1-5; the D gene is possibly TRBD1 (5 bases). Germline-derived CDR1 and CDR2 are LNHNV and YYDKDF (reference sequence). The CDR3 sequence is 16 residues long. The V end lost 3 bases, the J end lost 2 bases, and 14 bases lay between the germline ends.

The chain is built from TRBV5-6 and TRBJ2-2, with a weak D call TRBD1 (6 bases). From germline, CDR1 is SGHDT and CDR2 YYEEEE. The CDR3 contains 16 residues. V was pared by 1 base and J by 5 bases, with 15 bases between. The CDR3 is CASSLRNRDVTGELFF. CDR3 bases: TGTGCCAGCAGCTTGAGAAACAGGGATGTGACCGGGGAGCTGTTTTTT.

The chain uses TRBV10-3 and TRBJ2-7, with TRBD1 identical over 12 bases. There are 13 residues in the CDR3. Germline V gives CDR1 ENHRY, CDR2 SYGVKD. V was pared by 8 bases and J by 4 bases, with 3 bases of the junction left unmatched. Here the CDR3 reads CAIEGQGAYEQYF. The CDR3 DNA reads as TGTGCCATCGAGGGACAGGGGGCTTACGAGCAGTACTTC.

J is TRBJ2-7 and V is TRBV19; 8 positions agree with TRBD1. The CDR3 has 15 residues. The junction had 5 bases not matched to a gene; V was cut back by 2 bases and J by 2 bases. Per germline, CDR1 LNHDA and CDR2 SQIVND (reference sequence). DNA for the CDR3: TGTGCCAGTAGTATACCGGGACAGGAGGCCTACGAGCAGTACTTC. Protein product: CASSIPGQEAYEQYF.

The V call is TRBV30, the J call TRBJ1-1; D is unresolved. CDR3 length: 12 residues. Trimming shortened V by 4 bases and J by 0 bases, and 6 bases separated the two germline ends. The germline V gene encodes CDR1 GTSNPN and CDR2 SVGIG (reference sequence). For the CDR3, the DNA is TGTGCCTGGAACGCCATGAACACTGAAGCTTTCTTT. It translates to CAWNAMNTEAFF. Combining the CDR3 with reference TRBV30 and TRBJ1-1 gives the whole variable domain SQTIHQWPATLVQPVGSPLSLECTVEGTSNPNLYWYRQAAGRGLQLLFYSVGIGQISSEVPQNLSASRPQDRQFILSSKKLLLSDSGFYLCAWNAMNTEAFFGQGTRLTVV.

The rearrangement uses TRBV6-5 and TRBJ1-1; no clear D. Germline assignment: CDR1 MNHEY and CDR2 SVGAGI. This CDR3 has 13 residues. V lost 8 bases and J lost 2, with 12 bases in between. The CDR3 spells CASGIRGNTEAFF. CDR3 in DNA: TGTGCCAGCGGGATCCGGGGAAACACTGAAGCTTTCTTT.

The J gene is TRBJ1-6, the V gene TRBV10-1; the D is unclear. From germline, CDR1 is WNHNN and CDR2 SYGVQD (reference sequence). The CDR3 length is 15 residues. The V end lost 1 base, the J end lost 0 bases, and 4 bases lay between the germline ends. The CDR3 here is CASSEFSSYNSPLHF. The CDR3 DNA reads TGCGCCAGCAGTGAGTTTAGCTCCTATAATTCACCCCTCCACTTT.

This clone was counted a single time. The chain has TRBV4-3 and TRBJ2-7, with D possibly being TRBD1 or TRBD2 (6 bases each). Germline lookup yields CDR1 LGHNA and CDR2 YSLEER. Trimming pared 4 bases from V and 2 bases from J, leaving 9 bases between. The CDR3 sequence is 13 residues long. Here the CDR3 reads CASSRGDTYEQYF. The DNA for the CDR3 is TGCGCCAGCAGCCGGGGGGACACCTACGAGCAGTACTTC.

The rearrangement uses TRBV7-2 and TRBJ1-2; D is unresolved. Germline CDR1 is SGHTA and CDR2 is FQGNSA. The V gene lost 4 bases and the J gene lost 8 bases, with 14 bases spanning the gap. There are 13 residues in the CDR3. The CDR3 DNA reads as TGTGCCAGCAGCTCCCGGACGGGCGGCGGCTACACCTTC. Protein product: CASSSRTGGGYTF.

This chain joins TRBV15 and TRBJ2-1, with TRBD2 identical over 10 bases. Germline values: CDR1 LNHNV, CDR2 YYDKDF (reference sequence). The V segment lost 1 base and the J segment 5 bases; nucleotides outside the gene matches: 2. This CDR3 is built from 15 residues. CDR3 loop: CATSRVGLANNEQFF. Written as DNA, the CDR3 is TGTGCCACCAGCAGAGTGGGACTAGCGAACAATGAGCAGTTCTTC.